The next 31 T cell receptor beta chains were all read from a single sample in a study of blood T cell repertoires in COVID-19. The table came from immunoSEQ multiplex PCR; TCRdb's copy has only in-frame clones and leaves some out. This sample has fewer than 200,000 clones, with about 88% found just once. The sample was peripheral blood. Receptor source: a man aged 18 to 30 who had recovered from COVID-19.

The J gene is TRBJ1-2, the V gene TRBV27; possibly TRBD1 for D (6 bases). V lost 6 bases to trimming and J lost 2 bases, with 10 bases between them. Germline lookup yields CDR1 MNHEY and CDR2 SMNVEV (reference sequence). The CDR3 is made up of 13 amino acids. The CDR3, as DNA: TGTGCCAGCAGGCGGACAGAGAACTATGGCTACACCTTC. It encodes CASRRTENYGYTF.

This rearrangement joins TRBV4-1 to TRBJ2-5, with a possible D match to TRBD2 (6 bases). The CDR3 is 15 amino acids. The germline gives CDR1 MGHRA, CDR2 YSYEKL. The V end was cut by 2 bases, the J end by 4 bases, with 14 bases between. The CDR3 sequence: CASSQPLAVVETQYF. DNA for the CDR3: TGCGCCAGCAGCCAACCACTAGCTGTGGTAGAGACCCAGTACTTC.

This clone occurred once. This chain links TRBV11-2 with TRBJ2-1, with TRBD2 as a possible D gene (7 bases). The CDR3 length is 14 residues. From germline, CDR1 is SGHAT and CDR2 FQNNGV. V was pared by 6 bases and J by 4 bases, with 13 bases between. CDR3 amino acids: CASRGGPYYNEQFF. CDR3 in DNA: TGTGCCAGCAGGGGGGGGCCCTATTACAATGAGCAGTTCTTC. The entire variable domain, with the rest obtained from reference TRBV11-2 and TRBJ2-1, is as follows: EAGVAQSPRYKIIEKRQSVAFWCNPISGHATLYWYQQILGQGPKLLIQFQNNGVVDDSQLPKDRFSAERLKGVDSTLKIQPAKLEDSAVYLCASRGGPYYNEQFFGPGTRLTVL.

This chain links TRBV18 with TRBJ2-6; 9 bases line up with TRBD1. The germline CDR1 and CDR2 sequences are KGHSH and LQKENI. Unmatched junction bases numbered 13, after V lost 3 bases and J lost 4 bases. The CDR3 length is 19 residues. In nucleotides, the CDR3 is TGTGCCAGCTCACCCCTAGGACAGGGGTTTGCTTGGGGGGCCAACGTCCTGACTTTC. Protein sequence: CASSPLGQGFAWGANVLTF.

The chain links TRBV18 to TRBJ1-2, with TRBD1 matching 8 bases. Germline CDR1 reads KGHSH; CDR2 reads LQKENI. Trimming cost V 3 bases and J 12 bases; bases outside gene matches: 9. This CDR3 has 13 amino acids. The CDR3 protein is CASSPVMTGADTF. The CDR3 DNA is TGTGCCAGCTCACCCGTAATGACAGGGGCAGACACCTTC.

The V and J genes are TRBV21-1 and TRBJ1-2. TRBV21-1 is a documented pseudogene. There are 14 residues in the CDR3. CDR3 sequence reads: CASSASRGGNGYTF. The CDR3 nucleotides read TGTGCCAGCAGCGCCTCGCGGGGGGGGAATGGCTACACCTTC.

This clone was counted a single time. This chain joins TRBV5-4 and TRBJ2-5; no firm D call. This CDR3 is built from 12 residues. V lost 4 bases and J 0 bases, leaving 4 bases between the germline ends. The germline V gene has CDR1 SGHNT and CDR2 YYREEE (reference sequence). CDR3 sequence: CASSPYQETQYF. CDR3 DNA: TGTGCCAGCAGCCCGTACCAAGAGACCCAGTACTTC.

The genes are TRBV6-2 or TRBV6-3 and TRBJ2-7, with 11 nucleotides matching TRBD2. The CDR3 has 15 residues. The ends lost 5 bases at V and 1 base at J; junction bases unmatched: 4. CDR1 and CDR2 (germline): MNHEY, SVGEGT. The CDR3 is CASSPWTSGSYEQYF. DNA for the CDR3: TGTGCCAGCAGTCCCTGGACTAGCGGGTCCTACGAGCAGTACTTC.

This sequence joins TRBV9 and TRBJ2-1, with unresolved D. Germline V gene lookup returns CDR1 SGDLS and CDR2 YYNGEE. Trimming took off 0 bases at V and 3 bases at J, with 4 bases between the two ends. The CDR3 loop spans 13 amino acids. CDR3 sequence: CASSVGVYNEQFF. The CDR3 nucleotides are TGTGCCAGCAGCGTAGGAGTCTACAATGAGCAGTTCTTC.

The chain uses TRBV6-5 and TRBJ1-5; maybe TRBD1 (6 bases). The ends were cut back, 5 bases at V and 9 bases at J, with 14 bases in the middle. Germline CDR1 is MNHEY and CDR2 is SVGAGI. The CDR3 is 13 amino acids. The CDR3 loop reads CASSTGTWAPQHF. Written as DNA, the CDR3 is TGTGCCAGCAGTACAGGGACCTGGGCGCCCCAGCATTTT.

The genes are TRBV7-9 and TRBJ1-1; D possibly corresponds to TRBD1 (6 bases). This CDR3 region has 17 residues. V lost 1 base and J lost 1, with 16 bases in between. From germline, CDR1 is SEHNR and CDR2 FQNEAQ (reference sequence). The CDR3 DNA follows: TGTGCCAGCAGCTTAGGGACAGCAGCTAAAGAGAACACTGAAGCTTTCTTT. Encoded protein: CASSLGTAAKENTEAFF. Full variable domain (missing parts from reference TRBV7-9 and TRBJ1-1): DTGVSQNPRHKITKRGQNVTFRCDPISEHNRLYWYRQTLGQGPEFLTYFQNEAQLEKSRLLSDRFSAERPKGSFSTLEIQRTEQGDSAMYLCASSLGTAAKENTEAFFGQGTRLTVV.

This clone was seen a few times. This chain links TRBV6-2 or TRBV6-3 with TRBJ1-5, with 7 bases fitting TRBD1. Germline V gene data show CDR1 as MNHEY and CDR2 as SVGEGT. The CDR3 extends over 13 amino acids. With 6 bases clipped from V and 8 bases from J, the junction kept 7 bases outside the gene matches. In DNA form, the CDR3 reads TGTGCCAGCAGCGACGACAGGGTGAAGCCCCAGCATTTT. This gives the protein CASSDDRVKPQHF.

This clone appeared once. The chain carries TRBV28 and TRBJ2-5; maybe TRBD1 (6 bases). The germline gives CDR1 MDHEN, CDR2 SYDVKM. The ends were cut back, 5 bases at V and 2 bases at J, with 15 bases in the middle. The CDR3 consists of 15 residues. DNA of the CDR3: TGTGCCAGCAGTGGTAGACGAGGGGGTCAAGAGACCCAGTACTTC. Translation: CASSGRRGGQETQYF.

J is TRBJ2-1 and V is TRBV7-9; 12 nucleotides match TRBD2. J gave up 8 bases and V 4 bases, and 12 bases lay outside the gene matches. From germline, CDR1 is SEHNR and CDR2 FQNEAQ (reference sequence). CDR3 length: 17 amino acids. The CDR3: CASSSSLTSGSADEQFF. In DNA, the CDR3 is TGTGCCAGCAGCTCCTCTTTGACTAGCGGGAGCGCCGATGAGCAGTTCTTC. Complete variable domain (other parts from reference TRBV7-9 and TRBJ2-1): DTGVSQNPRHKITKRGQNVTFRCDPISEHNRLYWYRQTLGQGPEFLTYFQNEAQLEKSRLLSDRFSAERPKGSFSTLEIQRTEQGDSAMYLCASSSSLTSGSADEQFFGPGTRLTVL.

This CDR3 reads CASSNGGIGGEQFF. CDR3 DNA sequence: TGTGCCAGTAGTAATGGCGGGATCGGTGGTGAGCAGTTCTTC. The chain links TRBV19 to TRBJ2-1; TRBD2 is a possible D gene (6 bases). The germline CDR1 and CDR2 sequences are LNHDA and SQIVND (reference sequence). The length of the CDR3 is 14 residues. Between the trimmed V and J ends, which lost 4 bases and 9 bases, there was a span of 16 bases. The full variable domain, rest sourced from reference TRBV19 and TRBJ2-1, is DGGITQSPKYLFRKEGQNVTLSCEQNLNHDAMYWYRQDPGQGLRLIYYSQIVNDFQKGDIAEGYSVSREKKESFPLTVTSAQKNPTAFYLCASSNGGIGGEQFFGPGTRLTVL.

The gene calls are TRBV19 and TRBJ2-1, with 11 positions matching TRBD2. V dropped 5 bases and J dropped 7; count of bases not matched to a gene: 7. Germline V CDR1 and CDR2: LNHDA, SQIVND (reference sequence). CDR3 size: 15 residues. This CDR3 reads CASSLAGGTGNEQFF. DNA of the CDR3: TGTGCCAGTAGTTTAGCGGGAGGGACGGGAAATGAGCAGTTCTTC.

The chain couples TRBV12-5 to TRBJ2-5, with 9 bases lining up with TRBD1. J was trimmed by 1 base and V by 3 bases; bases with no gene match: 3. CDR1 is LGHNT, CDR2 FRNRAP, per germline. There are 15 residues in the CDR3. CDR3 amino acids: CASGFLGQGQETQYF. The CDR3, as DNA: TGTGCTAGTGGTTTTCTGGGACAGGGCCAAGAGACCCAGTACTTC.

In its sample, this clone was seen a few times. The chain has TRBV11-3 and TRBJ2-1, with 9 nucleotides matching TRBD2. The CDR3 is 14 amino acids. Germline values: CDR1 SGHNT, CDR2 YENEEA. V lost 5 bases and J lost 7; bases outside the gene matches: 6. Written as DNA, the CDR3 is TGTGCCAGCAGCGTTAGCGGGAGTTTTAATGAGCAGTTCTTC. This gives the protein CASSVSGSFNEQFF.

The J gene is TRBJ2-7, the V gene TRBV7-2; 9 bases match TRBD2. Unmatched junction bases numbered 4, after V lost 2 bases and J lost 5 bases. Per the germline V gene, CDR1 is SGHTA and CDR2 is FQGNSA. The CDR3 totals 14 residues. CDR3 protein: CASSLSGTSNEQYF. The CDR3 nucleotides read TGTGCCAGCAGCTTATCCGGGACTAGCAACGAGCAGTACTTC.

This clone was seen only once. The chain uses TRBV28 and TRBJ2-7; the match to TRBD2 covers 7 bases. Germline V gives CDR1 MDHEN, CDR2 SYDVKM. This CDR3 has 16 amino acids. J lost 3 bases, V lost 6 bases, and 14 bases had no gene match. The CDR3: CASSLGPLAVHYEQYF. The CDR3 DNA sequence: TGTGCCAGCAGCCTAGGTCCCCTAGCGGTTCACTACGAGCAGTACTTC.

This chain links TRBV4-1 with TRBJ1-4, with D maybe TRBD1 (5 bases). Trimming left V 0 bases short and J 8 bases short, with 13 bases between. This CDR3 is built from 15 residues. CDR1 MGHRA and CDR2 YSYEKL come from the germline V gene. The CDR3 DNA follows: TGCGCCAGCAGCCAAGATTGGGGGGAGCGGGAAAAACTGTTTTTT. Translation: CASSQDWGEREKLFF.

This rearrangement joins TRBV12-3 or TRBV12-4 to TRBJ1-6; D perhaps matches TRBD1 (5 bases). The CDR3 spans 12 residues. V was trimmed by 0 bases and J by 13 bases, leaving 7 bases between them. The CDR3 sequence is CASSLAGLPLHF. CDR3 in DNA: TGTGCCAGCAGTTTAGCGGGACTGCCCCTCCACTTT.

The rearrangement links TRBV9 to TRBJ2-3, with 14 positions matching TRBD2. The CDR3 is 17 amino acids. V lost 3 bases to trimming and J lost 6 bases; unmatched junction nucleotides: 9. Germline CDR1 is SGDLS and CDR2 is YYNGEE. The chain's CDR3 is CASSERMTSGRGDTQYF. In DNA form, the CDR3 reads TGTGCCAGCAGCGAGAGGATGACTAGCGGGAGGGGGGATACGCAGTATTTT.

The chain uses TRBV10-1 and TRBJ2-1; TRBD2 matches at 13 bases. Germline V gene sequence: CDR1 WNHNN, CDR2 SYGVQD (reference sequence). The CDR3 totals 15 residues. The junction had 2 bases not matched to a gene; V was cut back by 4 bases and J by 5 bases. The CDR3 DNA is TGCGCCAGCAGTGCCGGGACTAGCGGGGACAATGAGCAGTTCTTC. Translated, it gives CASSAGTSGDNEQFF.

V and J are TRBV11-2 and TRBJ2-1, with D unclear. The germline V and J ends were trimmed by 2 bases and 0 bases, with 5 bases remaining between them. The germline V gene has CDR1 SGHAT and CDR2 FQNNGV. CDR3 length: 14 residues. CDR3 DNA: TGTGCCAGCAGCTTATTCGGCTCCTACAATGAGCAGTTCTTC. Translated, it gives CASSLFGSYNEQFF.

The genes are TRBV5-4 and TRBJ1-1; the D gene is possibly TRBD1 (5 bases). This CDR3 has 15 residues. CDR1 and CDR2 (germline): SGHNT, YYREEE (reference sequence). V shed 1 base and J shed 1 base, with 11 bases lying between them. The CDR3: CASSLRGVANTEAFF. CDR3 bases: TGTGCCAGCAGCTTGAGGGGTGTGGCGAACACTGAAGCTTTCTTT.

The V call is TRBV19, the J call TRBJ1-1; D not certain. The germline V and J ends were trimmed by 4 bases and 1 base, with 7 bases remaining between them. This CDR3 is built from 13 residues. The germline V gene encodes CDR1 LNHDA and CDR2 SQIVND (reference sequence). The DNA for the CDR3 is TGTGCCAGTAGTAGAGTTAAGAACACTGAAGCTTTCTTT. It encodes CASSRVKNTEAFF.

Here the CDR3 DNA reads TGTGCCAGCAGCGACCACAGGGGGCGCGGGGGCACTGAAGCTTTCTTT. This codes for CASSDHRGRGGTEAFF. The chain employs TRBV7-9 and TRBJ1-1, with 9 bases aligning to TRBD1. The J segment lost 4 bases and the V segment lost 5 bases, leaving 11 bases of the junction unmatched. The CDR3 contains 16 residues. Germline V gives CDR1 SEHNR, CDR2 FQNEAQ (reference sequence).

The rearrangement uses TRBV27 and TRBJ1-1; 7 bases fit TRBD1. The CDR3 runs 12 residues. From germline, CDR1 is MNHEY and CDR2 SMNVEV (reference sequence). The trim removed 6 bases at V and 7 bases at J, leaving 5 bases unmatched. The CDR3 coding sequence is TGTGCCAGCAGGCGTACAGGGGTTGAAGCTTTCTTT. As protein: CASRRTGVEAFF.

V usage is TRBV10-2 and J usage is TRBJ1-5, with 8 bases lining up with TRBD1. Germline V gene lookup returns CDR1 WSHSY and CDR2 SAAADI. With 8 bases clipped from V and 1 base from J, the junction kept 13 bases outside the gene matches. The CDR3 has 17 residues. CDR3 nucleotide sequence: TGCGCCAGCCTCCCCGCCGGACAGGGAGGGAGCAATCAGCCCCAGCATTTT. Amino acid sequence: CASLPAGQGGSNQPQHF.

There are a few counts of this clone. The CDR3 loop reads CASRAPAPPPWANEQFF. The CDR3 DNA is TGTGCCAGTAGGGCCCCGGCTCCTCCACCTTGGGCGAATGAGCAGTTCTTC. The chain recombines TRBV19 with TRBJ2-1; no reliable D call. CDR1 and CDR2 from the germline V gene are LNHDA and SQIVND (reference sequence). Trimming took off 6 bases at V and 7 bases at J, with 25 bases between the two ends. The length of the CDR3 is 17 residues. Combining the CDR3 with reference TRBV19 and TRBJ2-1 gives the whole variable domain DGGITQSPKYLFRKEGQNVTLSCEQNLNHDAMYWYRQDPGQGLRLIYYSQIVNDFQKGDIAEGYSVSREKKESFPLTVTSAQKNPTAFYLCASRAPAPPPWANEQFFGPGTRLTVL.